This T cell receptor (beta chain) emerged from a study of CD8 T cells in ankylosing spondylitis. Study outcomes and limitations: Researchers report that disease-linked clones proved CD8+ and relatively rare in peripheral blood. Within ankylosing spondylitis blood, a TCR beta motif made up of eight highly homologous variants appeared to be characteristic. The clones that were linked to disease were reported to be significantly enriched in matched synovial fluid samples from ankylosing spondylitis patients.

Generation of TCR beta libraries employed quantitative 5'-RACE incorporating molecular barcodes. TCRdb ran MiXCR on the 5' RACE reads and lists one entry per CDR3 protein. The repertoire includes around 25,000 distinct CDR3 sequences, 10% to 15% of them detected once, and 30% to 45% sits in the top ten. This CDR3 is built from 14 residues. The germline CDR1 and CDR2 sequences are SGHDN and FVKESK. Trimming stripped 1 base from V and 4 bases from J, with 10 bases between. This clonotype was counted a few times. Its antigen is undetermined. The rearrangement joins TRBV14 to TRBJ1-1; D is unresolved. Sequenced input: blood. The receptor was isolated from a male donor with ankylosing spondylitis or in good health (not recorded which). The CDR3 is CASSQVRAGTEAFF. CDR3 DNA sequence: TGTGCCAGCAGCCAAGTCCGGGCAGGCACTGAAGCTTTCTTT.